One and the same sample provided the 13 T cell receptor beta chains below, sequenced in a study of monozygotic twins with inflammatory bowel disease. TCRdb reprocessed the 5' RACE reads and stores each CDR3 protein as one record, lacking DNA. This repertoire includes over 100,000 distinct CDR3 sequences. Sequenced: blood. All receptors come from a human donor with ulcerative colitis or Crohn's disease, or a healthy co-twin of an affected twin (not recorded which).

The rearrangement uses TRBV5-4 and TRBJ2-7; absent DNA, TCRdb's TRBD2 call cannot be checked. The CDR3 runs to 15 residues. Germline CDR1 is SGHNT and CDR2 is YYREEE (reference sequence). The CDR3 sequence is CASSLGGSGVYEQYF.

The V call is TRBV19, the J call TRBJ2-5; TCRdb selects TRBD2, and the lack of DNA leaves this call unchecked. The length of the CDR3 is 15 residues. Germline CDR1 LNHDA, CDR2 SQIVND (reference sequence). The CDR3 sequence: CASSYVEATQQTQYF.

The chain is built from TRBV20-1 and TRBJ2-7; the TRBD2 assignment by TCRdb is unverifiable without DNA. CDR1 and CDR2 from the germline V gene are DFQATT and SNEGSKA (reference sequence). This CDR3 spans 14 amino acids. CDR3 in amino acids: CSARDGTSGAEQYF.

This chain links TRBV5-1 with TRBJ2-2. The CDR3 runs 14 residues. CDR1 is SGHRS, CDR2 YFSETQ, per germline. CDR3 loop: CARLCERDTGELFF.

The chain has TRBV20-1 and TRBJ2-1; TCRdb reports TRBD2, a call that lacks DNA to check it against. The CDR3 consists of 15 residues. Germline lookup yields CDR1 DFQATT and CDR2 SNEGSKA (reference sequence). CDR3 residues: CSAGTSGRADNEQFF.

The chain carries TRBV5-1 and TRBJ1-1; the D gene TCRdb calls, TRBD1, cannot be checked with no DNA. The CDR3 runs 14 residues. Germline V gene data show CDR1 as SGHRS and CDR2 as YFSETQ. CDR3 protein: CASSQQGENTEAFF.

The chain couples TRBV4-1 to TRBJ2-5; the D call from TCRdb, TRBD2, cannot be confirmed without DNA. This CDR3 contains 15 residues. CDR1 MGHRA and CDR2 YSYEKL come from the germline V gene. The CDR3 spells CASSRLAISQETQYF.

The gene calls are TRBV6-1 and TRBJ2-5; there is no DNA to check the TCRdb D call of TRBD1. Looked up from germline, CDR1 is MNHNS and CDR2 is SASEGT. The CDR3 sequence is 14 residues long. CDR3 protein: CASRGLGRGETQYF.

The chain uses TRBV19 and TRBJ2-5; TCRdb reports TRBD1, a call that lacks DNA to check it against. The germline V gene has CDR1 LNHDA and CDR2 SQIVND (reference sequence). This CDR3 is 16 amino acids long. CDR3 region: CASSIIPGTAQETQYF. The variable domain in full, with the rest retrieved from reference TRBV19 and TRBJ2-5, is DGGITQSPKYLFRKEGQNVTLSCEQNLNHDAMYWYRQDPGQGLRLIYYSQIVNDFQKGDIAEGYSVSREKKESFPLTVTSAQKNPTAFYLCASSIIPGTAQETQYFGPGTRLLVL.

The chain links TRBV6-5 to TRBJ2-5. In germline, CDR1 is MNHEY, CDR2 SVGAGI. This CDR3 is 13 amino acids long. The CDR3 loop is CASYKTDQETQYF.

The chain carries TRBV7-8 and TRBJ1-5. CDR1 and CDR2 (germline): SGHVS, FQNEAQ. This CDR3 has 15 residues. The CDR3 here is CASSLGGQGYQPQHF.

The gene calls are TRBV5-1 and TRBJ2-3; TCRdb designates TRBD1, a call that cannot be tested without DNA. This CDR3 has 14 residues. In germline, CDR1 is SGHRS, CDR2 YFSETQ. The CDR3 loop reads CASKQGLGTDTQYF.

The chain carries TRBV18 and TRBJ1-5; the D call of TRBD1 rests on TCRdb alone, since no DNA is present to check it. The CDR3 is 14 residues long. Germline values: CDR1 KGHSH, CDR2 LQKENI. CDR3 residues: CASYDRGPGQPQHF. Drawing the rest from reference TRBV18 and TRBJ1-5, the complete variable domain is NAGVMQNPRHLVRRRGQEARLRCSPMKGHSHVYWYRQLPEEGLKFMVYLQKENIIDESGMPKERFSAEFPKEGPSILRIQQVVRGDSAAYFCASYDRGPGQPQHFGDGTRLSIL.